This TCR beta chain was identified during a study of CD8+ T cells in alopecia areata. Trimming pared 0 bases from V and 5 bases from J, leaving 4 bases between. The CDR3 loop spans 11 amino acids. The germline V gene encodes CDR1 GTSNPN and CDR2 SVGIG (reference sequence). As for treatment: oral pan-JAK inhibitor, 5-10 mg twice daily. The sample holds a few counts of this clone. The same CDR3 also results from other DNA sequences found in this sample. Extracted RNA was reverse transcribed into cDNA, the sequencing template. Assay: immunoSEQ multiplex PCR; the TCRdb copy retains only in-frame clones and omits some. The table records 90,000 to 150,000 clones, about 50% of them present only once.

The chain links TRBV30 to TRBJ2-5, with no clear D. The sequences come from CD4+ T cells sorted from blood, collected at week 4, from a patient treated with tofacitinib. The source of this sequence is a human donor with alopecia areata. Here the CDR3 reads CAWSVLETQYF. Written as DNA, the CDR3 is TGTGCCTGGAGTGTACTTGAGACCCAGTACTTC.